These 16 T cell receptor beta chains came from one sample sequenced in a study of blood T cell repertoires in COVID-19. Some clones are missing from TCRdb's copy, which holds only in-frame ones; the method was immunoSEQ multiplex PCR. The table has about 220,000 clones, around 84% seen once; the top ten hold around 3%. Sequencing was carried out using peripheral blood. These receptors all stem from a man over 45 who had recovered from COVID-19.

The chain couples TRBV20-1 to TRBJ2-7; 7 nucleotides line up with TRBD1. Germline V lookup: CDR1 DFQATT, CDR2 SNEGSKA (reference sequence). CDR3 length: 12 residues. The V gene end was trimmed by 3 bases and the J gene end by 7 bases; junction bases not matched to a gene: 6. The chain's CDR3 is CSASRQGKEQYF. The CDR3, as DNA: TGCAGTGCTAGTAGACAGGGAAAAGAGCAGTACTTC.

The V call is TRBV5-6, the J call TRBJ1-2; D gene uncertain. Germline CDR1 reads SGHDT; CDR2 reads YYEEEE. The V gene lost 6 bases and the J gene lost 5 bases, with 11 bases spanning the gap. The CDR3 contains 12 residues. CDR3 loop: CASTRLQYGYTF. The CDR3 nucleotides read TGTGCCAGCACCCGTTTGCAGTATGGCTACACCTTC.

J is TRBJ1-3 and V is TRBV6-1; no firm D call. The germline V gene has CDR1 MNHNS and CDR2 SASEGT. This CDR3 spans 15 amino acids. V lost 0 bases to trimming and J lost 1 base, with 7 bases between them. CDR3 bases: TGTGCCAGCAGTGAAGCACAGCCATCTGGAAACACCATATATTTT. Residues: CASSEAQPSGNTIYF.

The chain's CDR3 is CASRPDGGSTDTQYF. The CDR3 region has the DNA TGTGCCAGCCGACCCGACGGAGGGAGCACAGATACGCAGTATTTT. V and J are TRBV7-9 and TRBJ2-3; weak D call: TRBD2 (6 bases). V lost 8 bases, J lost 0 bases, and 15 bases lay in between. The CDR3 contains 15 residues. Germline V CDR1 and CDR2: SEHNR, FQNEAQ (reference sequence).

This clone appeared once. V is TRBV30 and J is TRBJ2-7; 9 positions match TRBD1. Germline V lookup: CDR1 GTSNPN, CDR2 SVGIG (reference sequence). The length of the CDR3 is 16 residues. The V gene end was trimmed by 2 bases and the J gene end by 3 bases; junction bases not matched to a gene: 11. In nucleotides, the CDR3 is TGTGCCTGGAGTCCAAAGGGACAGGGAGTCGGCTACGAGCAGTACTTC. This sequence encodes CAWSPKGQGVGYEQYF.

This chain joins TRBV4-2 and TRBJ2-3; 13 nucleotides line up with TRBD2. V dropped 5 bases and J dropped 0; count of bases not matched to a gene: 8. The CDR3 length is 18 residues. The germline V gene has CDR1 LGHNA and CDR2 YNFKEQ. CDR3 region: CASSLRLAGGPSTDTQYF. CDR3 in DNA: TGTGCCAGCAGCTTAAGACTAGCGGGAGGCCCGAGCACAGATACGCAGTATTTT.

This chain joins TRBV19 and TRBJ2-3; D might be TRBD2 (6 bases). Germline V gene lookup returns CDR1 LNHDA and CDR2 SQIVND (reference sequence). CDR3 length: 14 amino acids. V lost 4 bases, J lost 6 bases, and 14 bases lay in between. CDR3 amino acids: CASSRRRAEDTQYF. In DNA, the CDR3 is TGTGCCAGTAGTAGAAGGAGGGCAGAGGATACGCAGTATTTT.

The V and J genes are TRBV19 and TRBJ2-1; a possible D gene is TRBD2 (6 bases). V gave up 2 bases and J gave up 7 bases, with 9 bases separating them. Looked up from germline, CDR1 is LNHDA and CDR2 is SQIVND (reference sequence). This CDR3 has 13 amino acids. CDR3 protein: CASSITSSNEQFF. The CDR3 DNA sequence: TGTGCCAGTAGTATAACTAGCTCGAATGAGCAGTTCTTC.

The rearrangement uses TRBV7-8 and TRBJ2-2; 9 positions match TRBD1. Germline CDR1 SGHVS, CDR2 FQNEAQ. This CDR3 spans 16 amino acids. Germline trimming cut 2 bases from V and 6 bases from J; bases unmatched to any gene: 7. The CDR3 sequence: CASSLYWTGAAGELFF. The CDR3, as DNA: TGTGCCAGCAGCTTATACTGGACAGGGGCTGCCGGGGAGCTGTTTTTT. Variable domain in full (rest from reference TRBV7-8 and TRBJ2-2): GAGVSQSPRYKVAKRGQDVALRCDPISGHVSLFWYQQALGQGPEFLTYFQNEAQLDKSGLPSDRFFAERPEGSVSTLKIQRTQQEDSAVYLCASSLYWTGAAGELFFGEGSRLTVL.

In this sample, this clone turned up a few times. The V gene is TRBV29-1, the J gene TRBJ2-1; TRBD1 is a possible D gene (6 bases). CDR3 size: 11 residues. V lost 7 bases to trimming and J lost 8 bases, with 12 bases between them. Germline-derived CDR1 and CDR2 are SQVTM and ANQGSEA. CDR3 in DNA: TGCAGCGGCAAAACAGGGTATGAGCAGTTCTTC. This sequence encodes CSGKTGYEQFF.

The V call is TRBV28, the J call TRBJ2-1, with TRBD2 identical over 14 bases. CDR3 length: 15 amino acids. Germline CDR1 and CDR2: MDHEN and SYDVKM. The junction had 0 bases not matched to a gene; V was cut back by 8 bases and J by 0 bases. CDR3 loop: CASGTSGSSYNEQFF. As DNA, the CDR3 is TGTGCCAGCGGGACTAGCGGGAGCTCCTACAATGAGCAGTTCTTC. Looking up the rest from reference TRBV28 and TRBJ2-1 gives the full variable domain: DVKVTQSSRYLVKRTGEKVFLECVQDMDHENMFWYRQDPGLGLRLIYFSYDVKMKEKGDIPEGYSVSREKKERFSLILESASTNQTSMYLCASGTSGSSYNEQFFGPGTRLTVL.

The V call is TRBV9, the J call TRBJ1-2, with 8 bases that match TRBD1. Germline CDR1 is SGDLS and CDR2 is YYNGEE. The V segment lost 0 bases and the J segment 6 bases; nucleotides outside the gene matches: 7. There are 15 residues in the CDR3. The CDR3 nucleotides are TGTGCCAGCAGCGTAGGGCAGGGGGCGCTACATGGCTACACCTTC. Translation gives CASSVGQGALHGYTF.

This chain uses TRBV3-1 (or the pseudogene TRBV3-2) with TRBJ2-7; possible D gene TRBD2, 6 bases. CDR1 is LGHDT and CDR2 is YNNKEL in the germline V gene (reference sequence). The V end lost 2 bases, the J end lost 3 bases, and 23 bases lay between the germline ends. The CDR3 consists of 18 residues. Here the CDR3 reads CASSQSPTNMGLYYEQYF. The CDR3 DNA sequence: TGTGCCAGCAGCCAAAGTCCAACGAACATGGGACTTTACTACGAGCAGTACTTC.

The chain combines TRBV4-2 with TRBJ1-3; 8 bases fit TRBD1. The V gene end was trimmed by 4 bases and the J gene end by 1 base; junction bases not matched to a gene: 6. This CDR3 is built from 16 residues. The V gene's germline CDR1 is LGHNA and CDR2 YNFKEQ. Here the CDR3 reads CASSPWTGQSGNTIYF. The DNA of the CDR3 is TGTGCCAGCAGCCCGTGGACAGGGCAGTCTGGAAACACCATATATTTT.

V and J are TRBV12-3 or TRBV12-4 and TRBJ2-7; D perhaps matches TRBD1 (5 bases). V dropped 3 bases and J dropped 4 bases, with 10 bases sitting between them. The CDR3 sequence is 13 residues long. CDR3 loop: CASSFRAAYEQYF. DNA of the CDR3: TGTGCCAGCAGTTTCAGGGCAGCTTACGAGCAGTACTTC.

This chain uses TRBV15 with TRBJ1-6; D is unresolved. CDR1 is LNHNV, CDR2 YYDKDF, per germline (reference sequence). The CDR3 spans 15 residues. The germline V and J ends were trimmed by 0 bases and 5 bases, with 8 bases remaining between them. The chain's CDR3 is CATSRETSNNSPLHF. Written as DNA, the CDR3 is TGTGCCACCAGCAGAGAGACATCTAATAATTCACCCCTCCACTTT.